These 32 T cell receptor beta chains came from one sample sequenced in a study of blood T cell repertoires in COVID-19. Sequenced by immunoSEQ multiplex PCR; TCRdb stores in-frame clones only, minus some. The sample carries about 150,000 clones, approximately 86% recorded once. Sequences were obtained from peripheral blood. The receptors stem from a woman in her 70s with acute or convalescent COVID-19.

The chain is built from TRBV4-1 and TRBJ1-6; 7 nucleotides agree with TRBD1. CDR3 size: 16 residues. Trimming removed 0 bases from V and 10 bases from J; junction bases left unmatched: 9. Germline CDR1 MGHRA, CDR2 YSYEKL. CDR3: CASSQDRDRGVSPLHF. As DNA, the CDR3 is TGCGCCAGCAGCCAAGACCGGGACAGAGGTGTGTCACCCCTCCACTTT.

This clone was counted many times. The CDR3 DNA reads as TGCGCCAGCAGCTTGTCCCAGAACACTGAAGCTTTCTTT. It encodes CASSLSQNTEAFF. The chain couples TRBV5-1 to TRBJ1-1; D gene ambiguous. Trimming stripped 1 base from V and 1 base from J, with 5 bases between. Looked up from germline, CDR1 is SGHRS and CDR2 is YFSETQ. The CDR3 covers 13 residues.

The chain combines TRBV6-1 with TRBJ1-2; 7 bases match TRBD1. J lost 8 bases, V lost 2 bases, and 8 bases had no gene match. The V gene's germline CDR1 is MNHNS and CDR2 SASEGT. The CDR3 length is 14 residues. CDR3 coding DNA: TGTGCCAGCAGTGAATGGGGGACAGTTCGCGGCTACACCTTC. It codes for CASSEWGTVRGYTF.

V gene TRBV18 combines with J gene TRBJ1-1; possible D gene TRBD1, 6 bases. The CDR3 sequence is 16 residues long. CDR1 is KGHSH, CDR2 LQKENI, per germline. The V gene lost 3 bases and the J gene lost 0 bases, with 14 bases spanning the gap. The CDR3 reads CASSPMAGEMNTEAFF. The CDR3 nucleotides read TGTGCCAGCTCACCTATGGCAGGGGAGATGAACACTGAAGCTTTCTTT.

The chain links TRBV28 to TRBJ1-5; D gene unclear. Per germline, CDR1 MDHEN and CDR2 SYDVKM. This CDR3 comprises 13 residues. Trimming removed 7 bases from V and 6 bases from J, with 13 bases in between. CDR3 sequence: CASIQGGGQPQHF. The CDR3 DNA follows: TGTGCCAGCATCCAAGGAGGCGGTCAGCCCCAGCATTTT.

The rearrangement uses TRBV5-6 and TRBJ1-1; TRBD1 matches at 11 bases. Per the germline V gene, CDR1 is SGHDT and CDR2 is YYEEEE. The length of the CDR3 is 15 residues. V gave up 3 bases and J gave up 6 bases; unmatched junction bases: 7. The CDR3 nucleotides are TGTGCCAGCAGCTGGGTGGACAGGGGGCTCGCTGAAGCTTTCTTT. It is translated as CASSWVDRGLAEAFF.

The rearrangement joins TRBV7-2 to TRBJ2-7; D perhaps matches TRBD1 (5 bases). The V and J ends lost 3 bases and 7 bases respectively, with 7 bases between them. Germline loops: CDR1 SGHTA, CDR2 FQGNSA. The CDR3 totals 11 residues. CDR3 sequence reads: CASSLGREQYV. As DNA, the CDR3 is TGTGCCAGCAGCTTGGGGCGGGAGCAGTACGTC.

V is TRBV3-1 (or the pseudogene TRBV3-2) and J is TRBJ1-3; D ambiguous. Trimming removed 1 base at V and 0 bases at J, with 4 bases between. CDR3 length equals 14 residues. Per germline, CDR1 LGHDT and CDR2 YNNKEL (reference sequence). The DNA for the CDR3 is TGTGCCAGCAGCCAAGCAGTCTCTGGAAACACCATATATTTT. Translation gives CASSQAVSGNTIYF.

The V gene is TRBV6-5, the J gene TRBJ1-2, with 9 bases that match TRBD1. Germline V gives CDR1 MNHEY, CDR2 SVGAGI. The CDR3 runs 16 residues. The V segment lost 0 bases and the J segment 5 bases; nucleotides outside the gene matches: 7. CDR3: CASSYSGQGRRYGYTF. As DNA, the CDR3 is TGTGCCAGCAGTTACTCCGGACAGGGGAGGAGGTATGGCTACACCTTC.

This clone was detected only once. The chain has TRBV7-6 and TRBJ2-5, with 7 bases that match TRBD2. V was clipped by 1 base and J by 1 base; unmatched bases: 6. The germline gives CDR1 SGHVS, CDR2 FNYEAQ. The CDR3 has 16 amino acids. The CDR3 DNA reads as TGTGCCAGCAGCTTAGTCGGGGGGACGATCCAAGAGACCCAGTACTTC. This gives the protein CASSLVGGTIQETQYF.

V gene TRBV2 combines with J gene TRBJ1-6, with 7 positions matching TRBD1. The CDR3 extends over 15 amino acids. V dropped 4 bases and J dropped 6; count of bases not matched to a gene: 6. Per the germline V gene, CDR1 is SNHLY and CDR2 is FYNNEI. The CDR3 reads CASSVEGTANSPLHF. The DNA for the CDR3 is TGTGCCAGCAGTGTTGAAGGGACAGCTAATTCACCCCTCCACTTT.

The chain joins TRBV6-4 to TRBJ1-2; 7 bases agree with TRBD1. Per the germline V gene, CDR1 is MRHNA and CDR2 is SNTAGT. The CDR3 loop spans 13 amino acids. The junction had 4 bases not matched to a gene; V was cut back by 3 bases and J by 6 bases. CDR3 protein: CASSDQGGHGYTF. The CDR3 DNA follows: TGTGCCAGCAGTGATCAGGGGGGCCATGGCTACACCTTC.

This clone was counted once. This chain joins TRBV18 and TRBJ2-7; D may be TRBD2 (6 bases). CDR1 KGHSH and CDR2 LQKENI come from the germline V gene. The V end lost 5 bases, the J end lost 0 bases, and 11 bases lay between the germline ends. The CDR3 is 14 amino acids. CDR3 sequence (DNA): TGTGCCAGCTCAATCGACGGGAGCTCCTACGAGCAGTACTTC. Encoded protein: CASSIDGSSYEQYF.

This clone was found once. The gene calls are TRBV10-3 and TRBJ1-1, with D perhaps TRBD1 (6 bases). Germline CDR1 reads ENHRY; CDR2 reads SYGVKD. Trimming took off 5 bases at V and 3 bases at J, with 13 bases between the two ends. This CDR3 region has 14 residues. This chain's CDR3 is CAISTGFLDTEAFF. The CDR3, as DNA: TGTGCCATCAGTACAGGGTTTCTCGACACTGAAGCTTTCTTT.

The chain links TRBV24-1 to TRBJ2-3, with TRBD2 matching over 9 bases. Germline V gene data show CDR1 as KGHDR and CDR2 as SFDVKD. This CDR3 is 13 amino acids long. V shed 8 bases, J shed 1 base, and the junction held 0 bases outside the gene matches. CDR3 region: CATKRGGTDTQYF. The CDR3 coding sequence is TGTGCCACCAAGCGGGGGGGCACAGATACGCAGTATTTT.

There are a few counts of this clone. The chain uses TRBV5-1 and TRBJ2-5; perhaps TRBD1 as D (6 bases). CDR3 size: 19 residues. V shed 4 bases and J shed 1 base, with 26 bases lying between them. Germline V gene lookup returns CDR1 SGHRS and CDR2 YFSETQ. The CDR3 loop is CASSPSVSQGIFSQETQYF. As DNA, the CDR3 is TGCGCCAGCAGCCCGAGTGTTTCACAGGGAATTTTCTCCCAAGAGACCCAGTACTTC.

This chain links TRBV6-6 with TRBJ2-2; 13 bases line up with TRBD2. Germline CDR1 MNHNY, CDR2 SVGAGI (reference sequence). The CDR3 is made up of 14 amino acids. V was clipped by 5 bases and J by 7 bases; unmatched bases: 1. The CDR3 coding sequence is TGTGCCAGCAGTCGACTAGCGGGGGGCGGGGAGCTGTTTTTT. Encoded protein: CASSRLAGGGELFF.

The CDR3 sequence is CASSQHGTAEAFF. For the CDR3, the DNA is TGTGCCAGCAGCCAGCACGGGACAGCTGAAGCTTTCTTT. The chain is built from TRBV3-1 (or the pseudogene TRBV3-2) and TRBJ1-1; 7 positions match TRBD1. The ends lost 3 bases at V and 6 bases at J; junction bases unmatched: 4. The CDR3 spans 13 residues. Germline V gene lookup returns CDR1 LGHDT and CDR2 YNNKEL (reference sequence).

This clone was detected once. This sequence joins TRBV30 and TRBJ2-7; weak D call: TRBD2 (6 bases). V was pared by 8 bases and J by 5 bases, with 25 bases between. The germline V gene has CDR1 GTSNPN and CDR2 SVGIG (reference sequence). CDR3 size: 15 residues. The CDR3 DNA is TGTGCCCACGCCCCCGGGACTCTGCCCGGGAACGAGCAGTACTTC. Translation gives CAHAPGTLPGNEQYF.

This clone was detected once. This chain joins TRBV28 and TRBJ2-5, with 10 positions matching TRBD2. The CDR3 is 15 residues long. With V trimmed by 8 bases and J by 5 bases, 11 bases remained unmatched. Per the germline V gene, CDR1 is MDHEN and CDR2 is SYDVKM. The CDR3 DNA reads TGTGCCAGCCGAAGCAGCGGGGGGGCTTGGGAGACCCAGTACTTC. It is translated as CASRSSGGAWETQYF.

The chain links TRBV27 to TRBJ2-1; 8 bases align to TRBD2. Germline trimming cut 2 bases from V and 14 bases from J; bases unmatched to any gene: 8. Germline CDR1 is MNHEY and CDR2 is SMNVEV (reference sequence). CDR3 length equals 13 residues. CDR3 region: CASSLIREGLEFF. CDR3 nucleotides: TGTGCCAGCAGTTTAATTCGGGAGGGACTCGAGTTCTTC.

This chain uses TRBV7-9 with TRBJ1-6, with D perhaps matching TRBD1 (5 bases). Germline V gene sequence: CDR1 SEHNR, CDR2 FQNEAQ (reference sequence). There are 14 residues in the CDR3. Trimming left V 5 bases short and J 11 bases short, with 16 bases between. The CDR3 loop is CASSLSTGITPLHF. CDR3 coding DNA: TGTGCCAGCAGCCTGAGCACAGGTATAACACCCCTCCACTTT.

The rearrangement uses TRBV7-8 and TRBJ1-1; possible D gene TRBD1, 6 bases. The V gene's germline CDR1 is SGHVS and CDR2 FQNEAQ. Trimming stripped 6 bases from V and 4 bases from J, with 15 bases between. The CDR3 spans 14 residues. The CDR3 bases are TGTGCCAGCAGTTCCAGACAGGAACCCACTGAAGCTTTCTTT. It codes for CASSSRQEPTEAFF.

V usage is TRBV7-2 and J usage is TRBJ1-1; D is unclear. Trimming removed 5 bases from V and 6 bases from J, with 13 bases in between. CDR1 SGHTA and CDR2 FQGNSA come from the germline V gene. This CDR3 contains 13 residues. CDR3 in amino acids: CASSPRVLAEAFF. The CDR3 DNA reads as TGTGCCAGCAGCCCGCGGGTTTTGGCTGAAGCTTTCTTT.

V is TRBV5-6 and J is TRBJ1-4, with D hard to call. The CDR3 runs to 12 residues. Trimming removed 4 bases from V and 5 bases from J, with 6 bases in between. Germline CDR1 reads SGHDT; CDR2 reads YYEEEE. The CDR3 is CASSLGNEKLFF. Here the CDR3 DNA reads TGTGCCAGCAGCCTCGGGAATGAAAAACTGTTTTTT.

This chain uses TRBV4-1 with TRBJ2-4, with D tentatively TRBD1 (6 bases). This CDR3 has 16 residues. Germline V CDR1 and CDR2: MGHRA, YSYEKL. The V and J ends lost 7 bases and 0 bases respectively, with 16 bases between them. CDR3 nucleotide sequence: TGCGCCAGCACCCGACAGGAGATTCTAGCCAAAAACATTCAGTACTTC. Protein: CASTRQEILAKNIQYF.

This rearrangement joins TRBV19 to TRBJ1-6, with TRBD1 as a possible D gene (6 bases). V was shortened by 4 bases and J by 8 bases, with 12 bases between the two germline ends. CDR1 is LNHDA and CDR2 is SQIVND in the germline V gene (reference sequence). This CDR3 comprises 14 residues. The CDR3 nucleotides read TGTGCCAGTAGTAGTCAGGGGAGAGATTCACCCCTCCACTTT. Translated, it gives CASSSQGRDSPLHF.

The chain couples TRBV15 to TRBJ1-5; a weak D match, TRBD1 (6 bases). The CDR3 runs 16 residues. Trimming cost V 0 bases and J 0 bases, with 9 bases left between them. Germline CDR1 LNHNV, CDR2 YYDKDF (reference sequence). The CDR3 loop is CATSRESGDSNQPQHF. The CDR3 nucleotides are TGTGCCACCAGCAGAGAGTCAGGGGATAGCAATCAGCCCCAGCATTTT.

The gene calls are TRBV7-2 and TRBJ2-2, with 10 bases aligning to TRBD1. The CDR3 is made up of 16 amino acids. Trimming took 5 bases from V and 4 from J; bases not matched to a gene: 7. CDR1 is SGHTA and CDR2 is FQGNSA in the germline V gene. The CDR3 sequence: CASSAGTGAFTGELFF. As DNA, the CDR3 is TGTGCCAGCAGCGCCGGGACAGGGGCCTTCACCGGGGAGCTGTTTTTT.

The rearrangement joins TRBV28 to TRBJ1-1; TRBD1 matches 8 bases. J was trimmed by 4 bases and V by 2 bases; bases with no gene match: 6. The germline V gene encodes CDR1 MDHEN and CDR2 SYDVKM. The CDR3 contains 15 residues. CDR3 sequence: CASSLQRQGSTEAFF. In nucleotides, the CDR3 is TGTGCCAGCAGTTTACAGAGACAGGGGAGCACTGAAGCTTTCTTT.

The DNA of the CDR3 is TGTGCCAGCACCGCGGCGGGGGGGCAAGAGACCCAGTACTTC. Translated: CASTAAGGQETQYF. This rearrangement joins TRBV6-6 to TRBJ2-5, with 9 bases identical to TRBD2. Germline CDR1 MNHNY, CDR2 SVGAGI (reference sequence). This CDR3 is built from 14 residues. With 7 bases clipped from V and 2 bases from J, the junction kept 5 bases outside the gene matches.

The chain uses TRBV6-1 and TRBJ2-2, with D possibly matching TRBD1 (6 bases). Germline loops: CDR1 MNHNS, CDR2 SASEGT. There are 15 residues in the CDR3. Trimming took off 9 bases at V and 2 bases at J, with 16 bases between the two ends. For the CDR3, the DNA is TGTGCCAGTAGGGGTGTAGGGGGAAACACCGGGGAGCTGTTTTTT. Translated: CASRGVGGNTGELFF.